This T cell receptor (beta chain) was found in a study of control samples from healthy donors and cancer patients (dated by TCRdb to the early 2020s). Measured from the cysteine to the phenylalanine, the CDR3 is 15 residues long. Only CDR3 DNA is held: 45 bases, read in frame from base 1. The germline V gene encodes CDR1 PRHDT and CDR2 FYEKMQ (reference sequence). The germline V and J ends show losses of 4 bases and 2 bases respectively, and no gene match explains 6 bases of the junction. Receptors were amplified or captured by the immunoSEQ multiplex PCR assay. TCRdb obtained this table from immuneACCESS and retained in-frame rearrangements with V and J assigned. These tables miss some clones; where compared with another copy, unresolved V genes account for less than half of the shortfall, and the remainder is unexplained. This sample has about 28,000 clones in its table, and around three quarters of those were observed once. Together, the top ten hold roughly a fifth of the sample.

Turning to this clone: Its target antigen remains unknown. One base away there is no much larger clone; base qualities are not given.

This clonotype originated in a man between 60 and 70 years old with head and neck cancer. The material sequenced was PBMCs. The sequence is built from TRBV13 and TRBJ2-5; 8 middle bases align to TRBD1. The CDR3 here reads CASSSRTGIQETQYF. The nucleotide sequence is given as TGTGCCAGCAGCTCACGGACAGGGATACAAGAGACCCAGTACTTC.